These 10 T cell receptor beta chains were all obtained from the same sample, sequenced in a study of T cell responses to AZD1222 COVID-19 vaccine. Libraries were prepared by immunoSEQ multiplex PCR; TCRdb keeps only in-frame clonotypes and omits some of them. The data contain 150,000 to 200,000 clones, 88% of them singletons. Specimen: peripheral blood, collected 28 days after the second AZD1222 dose. These receptors all come from an adult who received the AZD1222 COVID-19 vaccine.

The chain combines TRBV5-1 with TRBJ2-1, with 11 nucleotides matching TRBD2. This CDR3 contains 16 residues. Looked up from germline, CDR1 is SGHRS and CDR2 is YFSETQ. Unmatched junction bases numbered 4, after V lost 1 base and J lost 4 bases. CDR3 sequence: CASSLTSGSIYNEQFF. The CDR3 DNA follows: TGCGCCAGCAGCTTGACTAGCGGGAGTATATACAATGAGCAGTTCTTC.

The chain is built from TRBV19 and TRBJ2-2; the D is unclear. CDR1 and CDR2 from the germline V gene are LNHDA and SQIVND (reference sequence). The CDR3 contains 12 residues. Trimming took off 5 bases at V and 2 bases at J, with 3 bases between the two ends. In DNA, the CDR3 is TGTGCCAGTAGTCCCAACACCGGGGAGCTGTTTTTT. It specifies CASSPNTGELFF.

This sequence joins TRBV27 and TRBJ2-7; 7 bases align to TRBD1. Germline lookup yields CDR1 MNHEY and CDR2 SMNVEV (reference sequence). This CDR3 is built from 14 residues. Trimming removed 6 bases from V and 3 bases from J; junction bases left unmatched: 8. CDR3 sequence reads: CASSSRGQVYEQYF. The CDR3 DNA reads as TGTGCCAGCAGCTCGAGGGGGCAGGTCTACGAGCAGTACTTC.

This rearrangement joins TRBV19 to TRBJ2-1, with D perhaps matching TRBD1 or TRBD2 (6 bases each). This CDR3 has 16 amino acids. V lost 1 base, J lost 10 bases, and 20 bases lay in between. Per the germline V gene, CDR1 is LNHDA and CDR2 is SQIVND (reference sequence). Written as DNA, the CDR3 is TGTGCCAGTAGTATAGGATCGGGGGCCGGCCGGGTAGAGCAGTTCTTC. Its translation: CASSIGSGAGRVEQFF.

The chain recombines TRBV28 with TRBJ2-1; possibly TRBD1 for D (6 bases). This CDR3 spans 14 amino acids. Germline CDR1 is MDHEN and CDR2 is SYDVKM. Trimming removed 3 bases at V and 6 bases at J, with 12 bases between. The CDR3: CASSFPGTINEQFF. In DNA form, the CDR3 reads TGTGCCAGCAGTTTCCCCGGGACAATCAATGAGCAGTTCTTC.

The genes are TRBV5-1 and TRBJ1-1; D gene unclear. Per the germline V gene, CDR1 is SGHRS and CDR2 is YFSETQ. The CDR3 length is 12 residues. The V end was cut by 4 bases, the J end by 5 bases, with 9 bases between. The CDR3 DNA is TGCGCCAGCAGCGAGAGTCGGACTGAAGCTTTCTTT. Encoded protein: CASSESRTEAFF.

The chain employs TRBV6-5 and TRBJ1-1, with D possibly TRBD1 on 5 matching bases. This CDR3 comprises 15 residues. Between the trimmed V and J ends, which lost 2 bases and 0 bases, there was a span of 10 bases. CDR1 MNHEY and CDR2 SVGAGI come from the germline V gene. CDR3: CASSYGGPLNTEAFF. The CDR3 DNA reads TGTGCCAGCAGTTACGGGGGACCGCTGAACACTGAAGCTTTCTTT.

This chain uses TRBV7-3 with TRBJ2-1, with TRBD2 matching over 9 bases. In germline, CDR1 is SGHTA, CDR2 FQGTGA. The CDR3 runs 15 residues. V trimming: 6 bases; J trimming: 7 bases; junction bases outside the gene matches: 10. CDR3 DNA: TGTGCCAGCAGGGAGACTAGCGGTCTAGGGAATGAGCAGTTCTTC. As protein: CASRETSGLGNEQFF.

The chain uses TRBV30 and TRBJ2-2, with 10 bases fitting TRBD2. V trimming: 0 bases; J trimming: 3 bases; junction bases outside the gene matches: 4. The CDR3 sequence is 16 residues long. Germline V lookup: CDR1 GTSNPN, CDR2 SVGIG (reference sequence). The CDR3 loop is CAWSVPGLAYTGELFF. The CDR3 DNA reads as TGTGCCTGGAGTGTCCCGGGACTAGCGTACACCGGGGAGCTGTTTTTT.

J is TRBJ1-5 and V is TRBV30, with D perhaps TRBD1 (6 bases). The length of the CDR3 is 13 residues. The germline V gene has CDR1 GTSNPN and CDR2 SVGIG (reference sequence). V was trimmed by 0 bases and J by 7 bases, leaving 10 bases between them. The CDR3 sequence: CAWSVGARQPQHF. Written as DNA, the CDR3 is TGTGCCTGGAGTGTGGGGGCGAGGCAGCCCCAGCATTTT.